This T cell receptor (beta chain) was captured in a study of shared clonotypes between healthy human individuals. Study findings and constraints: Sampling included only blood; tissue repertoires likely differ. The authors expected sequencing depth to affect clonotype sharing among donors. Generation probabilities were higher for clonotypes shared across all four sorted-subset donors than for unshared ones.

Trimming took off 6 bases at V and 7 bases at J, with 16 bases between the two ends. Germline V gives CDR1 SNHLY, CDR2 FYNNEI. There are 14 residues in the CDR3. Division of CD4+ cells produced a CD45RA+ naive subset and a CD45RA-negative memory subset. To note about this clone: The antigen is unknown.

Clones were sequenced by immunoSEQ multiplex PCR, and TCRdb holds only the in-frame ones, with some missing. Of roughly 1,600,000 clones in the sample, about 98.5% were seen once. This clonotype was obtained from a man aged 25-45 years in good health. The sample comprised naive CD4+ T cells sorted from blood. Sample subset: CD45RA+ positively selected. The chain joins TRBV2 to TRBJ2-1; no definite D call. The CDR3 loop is CASRGVQGRNEQFF. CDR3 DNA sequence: TGTGCCAGCAGAGGCGTCCAAGGGCGGAATGAGCAGTTCTTC.